The TCR beta chain under discussion was sequenced for a study of neoadjuvant anti-PD-1 for oral cavity cancer. On the study more broadly: Before surgery, most patients got three to four biweekly 3 mg/kg nivolumab doses. Patients without progression got a fourth dose around day 43.

Assay: immunoSEQ multiplex PCR; the TCRdb copy retains only in-frame clones and omits some. The sample holds more than 13,000 clones, 65% to 80% seen once. Germline V gene sequence: CDR1 SGHVS, CDR2 FNYEAQ. The J segment lost 5 bases and the V segment lost 3 bases, leaving 9 bases of the junction unmatched. The CDR3 sequence is 16 residues long. Time point indicated: after neoadjuvant nivolumab, at surgical resection. Study-level results: Pretreatment Treg/Th17 ratio correlated inversely with post-treatment tumor clonality. Only a few patients per response group were TCR-analyzed; validation needed.

Note on this clone: Its antigen is currently unknown.

This material consisted of PBMCs, taken after nivolumab (anti-PD-1) treatment. The sequence was obtained from a person between 35 and 79 years old with oral cavity squamous cell carcinoma. The chain has TRBV7-6 and TRBJ2-5; 10 positions match TRBD2. CDR3 bases: TGTGCCAGCAGCTTCCGACTAGCGGGTCGGGGGGAGACCCAGTACTTC. This gives the protein CASSFRLAGRGETQYF.